The clone carrying this TCR beta chain was detected ten times or more. The target antigen is unknown. The data derive from a study of T-cell reconstitution after alpha-beta-depleted transplantation in children. Whole-study results and caveats: A year had passed since transplant, and T-cell counts and diversity by then came mostly from newly produced T cells. High day-60 TCRbeta diversity in some patients came from surviving recipient T cells and thymic progenitors. Alpha-beta T cells present about two months after transplant were reported to originate from several hundred expanded graft clones.

Preparing the TCRbeta library involved the use of unique molecular identifiers. TCRdb passed the PCR reads through MiXCR, listing each CDR3 protein once. Of more than 200,000 distinct CDR3 sequences in the sample, about 25% were seen once. In germline, CDR1 is DFQATT, CDR2 SNEGSKA (reference sequence). V lost 7 bases, J lost 5 bases, and 8 bases lay in between. The CDR3 consists of 10 residues. The chain has TRBV20-1 and TRBJ2-5, with D unclear. The origin of this receptor is a girl between 2 and 10 years old with Fanconi anemia, due to receive a stem cell transplant. Source: PBMCs, taken before TCRalphabeta/CD19-depleted stem cell transplant. The CDR3 loop reads CSVFQETQYF. In nucleotides, the CDR3 is TGCAGTGTCTTCCAGGAGACCCAGTACTTC.